This paragraph covers one TCR beta chain sequence. The target antigen is unknown. The data were obtained in a study of graft-versus-host responses after intestinal transplantation. Study-wide results and limits: Individuals carrying graft-donor T cell macrochimerism showed high graft-versus-host to host-versus-graft clonal ratios in allografts.

Lamina propria and intraepithelial lymphocytes were released by processing graft tissue. Generated by immunoSEQ multiplex PCR, the TCRdb table keeps only in-frame clones and is missing some. The sample holds roughly 15,000 clones, 65% to 80% seen once. Trimming cost V 0 bases and J 1 base; bases outside gene matches: 7. Germline V gene sequence: CDR1 LGHNA, CDR2 YNFKEQ. This CDR3 is built from 19 residues. The chain employs TRBV4-2 and TRBJ2-6; 9 nucleotides line up with TRBD2. The clonotype originates from a human patient who received an intestinal transplant, so some T cells may come from the graft donor. Sequencing used ileum tissue, obtained approximately 26 days after intestinal transplant. The CDR3 region is CASSQDPGRGGSGANVLTF. The DNA of the CDR3 is TGTGCCAGCAGCCAAGATCCGGGGCGGGGGGGATCTGGGGCCAACGTCCTGACTTTC.